This TCR beta chain appears in the sequencing data of a study of cytomegalovirus exposure and HLA in healthy donors. This CDR3 has 14 residues. Germline V CDR1 and CDR2: MNHNY, SVGAGI (reference sequence). After removal of 7 bases from V and 7 bases from J, the junction contained 11 bases not matched to a gene. The study's findings and limits: Available immune exposure information covered CMV serostatus only.

Remarks on this clone: Its antigen remains unidentified.

Everyone who donated was a healthy bone marrow donor. The study ran its PCR with 60 Vbeta and 13 Jbeta primers. Only in-frame clones appear in the TCRdb table, and some are missing; sequencing was by immunoSEQ multiplex PCR. This table has tens of thousands of clones, roughly 67% appearing once. The rearrangement links TRBV6-6 to TRBJ2-7; 9 bases line up with TRBD1. The source material was PBMCs. This receptor was taken from a man aged 50-59 years in good health and CMV-seronegative. The CDR3 is CASKLLTGGREQYF. CDR3 DNA sequence: TGTGCCAGCAAACTTTTGACAGGGGGGAGGGAGCAGTACTTC.